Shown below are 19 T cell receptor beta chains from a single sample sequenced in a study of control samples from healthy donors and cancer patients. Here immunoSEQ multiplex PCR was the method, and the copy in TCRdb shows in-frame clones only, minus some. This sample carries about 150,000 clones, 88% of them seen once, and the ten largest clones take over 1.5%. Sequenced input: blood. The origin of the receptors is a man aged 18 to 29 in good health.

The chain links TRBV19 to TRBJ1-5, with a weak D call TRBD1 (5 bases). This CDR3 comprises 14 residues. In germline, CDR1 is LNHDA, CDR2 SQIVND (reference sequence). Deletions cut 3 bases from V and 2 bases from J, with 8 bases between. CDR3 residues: CASSITGGNQPQHF. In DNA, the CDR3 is TGTGCCAGTAGTATCACGGGGGGCAATCAGCCCCAGCATTTT.

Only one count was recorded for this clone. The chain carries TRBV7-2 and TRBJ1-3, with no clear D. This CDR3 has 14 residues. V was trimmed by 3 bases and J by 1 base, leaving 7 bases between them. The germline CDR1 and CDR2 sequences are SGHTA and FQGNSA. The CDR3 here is CASSFWGSGNTIYF. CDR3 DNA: TGTGCCAGCAGCTTTTGGGGTTCTGGAAACACCATATATTTT.

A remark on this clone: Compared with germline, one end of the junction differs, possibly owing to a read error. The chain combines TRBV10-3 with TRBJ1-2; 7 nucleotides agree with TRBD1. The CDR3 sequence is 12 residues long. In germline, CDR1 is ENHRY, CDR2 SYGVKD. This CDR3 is CAIAQGFAGYIF. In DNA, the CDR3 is TGTGCCATCGCACAGGGGTTCGCTGGCTACATCTTC.

DNA of the CDR3: TGTGCCAGCAGTTTGGGACTAGCGGGGGGGAATGAGCAGTTCTTC. Protein sequence: CASSLGLAGGNEQFF. The chain uses TRBV27 and TRBJ2-1; 16 nucleotides align to TRBD2. Germline loops: CDR1 MNHEY, CDR2 SMNVEV (reference sequence). Losses at the gene ends were 3 bases for V and 7 bases for J; bases not matched to a gene: 0. The CDR3 runs 15 residues.

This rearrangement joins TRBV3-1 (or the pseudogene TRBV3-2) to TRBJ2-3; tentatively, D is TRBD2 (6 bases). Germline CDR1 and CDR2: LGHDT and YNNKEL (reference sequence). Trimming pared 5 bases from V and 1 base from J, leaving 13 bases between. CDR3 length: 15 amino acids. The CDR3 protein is CASSSRGNRTDTQYF. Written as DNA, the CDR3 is TGTGCCAGCAGCTCACGGGGGAACCGCACAGATACGCAGTATTTT.

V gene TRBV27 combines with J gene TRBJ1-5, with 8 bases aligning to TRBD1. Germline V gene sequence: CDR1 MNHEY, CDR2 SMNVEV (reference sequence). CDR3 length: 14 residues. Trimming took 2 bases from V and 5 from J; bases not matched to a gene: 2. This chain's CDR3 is CASSLQGAYQPQHF. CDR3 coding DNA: TGTGCCAGCAGTTTACAGGGGGCGTATCAGCCCCAGCATTTT.

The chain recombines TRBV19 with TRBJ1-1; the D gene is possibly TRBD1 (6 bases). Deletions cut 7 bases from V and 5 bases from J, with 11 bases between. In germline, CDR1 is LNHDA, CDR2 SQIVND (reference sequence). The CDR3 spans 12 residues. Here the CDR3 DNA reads TGTGCCAGTAAACAGGGATCTACTGAAGCTTTCTTT. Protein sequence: CASKQGSTEAFF.

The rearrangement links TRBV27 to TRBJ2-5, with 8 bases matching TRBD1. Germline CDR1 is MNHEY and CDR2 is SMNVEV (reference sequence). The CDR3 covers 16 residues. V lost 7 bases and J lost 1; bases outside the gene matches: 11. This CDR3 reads CASKPLQGATQETQYF. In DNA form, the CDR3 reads TGTGCCAGCAAACCCCTCCAGGGGGCCACCCAAGAGACCCAGTACTTC.

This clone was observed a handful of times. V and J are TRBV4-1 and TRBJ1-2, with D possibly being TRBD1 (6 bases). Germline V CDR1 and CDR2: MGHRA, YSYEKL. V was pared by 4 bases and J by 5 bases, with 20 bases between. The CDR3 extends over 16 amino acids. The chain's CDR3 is CASSRDTGGLRYGYTF. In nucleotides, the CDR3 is TGCGCCAGCAGCCGAGATACGGGGGGCCTAAGGTATGGCTACACCTTC.

The CDR3 here is CASSLFAGRDEQYF. The DNA of the CDR3 is TGTGCCAGCAGCTTATTTGCGGGGCGGGACGAGCAGTACTTC. The V call is TRBV7-9, the J call TRBJ2-7, with D possibly TRBD2 on 6 matching bases. This CDR3 has 14 residues. Germline loops: CDR1 SEHNR, CDR2 FQNEAQ (reference sequence). Trimming shortened V by 2 bases and J by 5 bases, and 13 bases separated the two germline ends.

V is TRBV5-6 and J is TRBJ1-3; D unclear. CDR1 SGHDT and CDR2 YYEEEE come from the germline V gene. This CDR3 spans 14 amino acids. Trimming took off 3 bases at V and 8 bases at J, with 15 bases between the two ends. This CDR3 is CASSSDPGGDTIYF. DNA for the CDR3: TGTGCCAGCAGCTCGGACCCGGGCGGGGACACCATATATTTT.

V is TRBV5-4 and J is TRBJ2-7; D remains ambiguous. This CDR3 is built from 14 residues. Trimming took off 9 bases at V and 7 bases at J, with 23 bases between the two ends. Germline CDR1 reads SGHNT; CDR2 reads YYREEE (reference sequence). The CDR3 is CATAQTGVVGEQYF. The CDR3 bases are TGTGCCACCGCTCAAACCGGCGTGGTTGGAGAGCAGTACTTC.

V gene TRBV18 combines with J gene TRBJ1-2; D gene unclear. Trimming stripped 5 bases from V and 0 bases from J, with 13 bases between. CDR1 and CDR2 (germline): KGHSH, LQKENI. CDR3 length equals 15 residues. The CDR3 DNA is TGTGCCAGCTCAGATAGGACGGTACCTAACTATGGCTACACCTTC. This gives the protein CASSDRTVPNYGYTF.

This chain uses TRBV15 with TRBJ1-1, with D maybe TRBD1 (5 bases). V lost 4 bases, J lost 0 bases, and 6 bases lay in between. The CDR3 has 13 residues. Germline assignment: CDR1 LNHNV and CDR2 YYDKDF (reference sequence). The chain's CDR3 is CATSTGMNTEAFF. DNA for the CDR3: TGTGCCACCAGCACAGGGATGAACACTGAAGCTTTCTTT.

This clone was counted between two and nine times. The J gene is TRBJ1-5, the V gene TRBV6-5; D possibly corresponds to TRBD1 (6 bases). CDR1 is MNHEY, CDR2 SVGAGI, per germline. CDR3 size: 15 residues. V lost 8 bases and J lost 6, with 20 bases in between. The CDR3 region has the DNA TGTGCCAGCGCCCGGGGCAACAGGGCGGGTCAGCCCCAGCATTTT. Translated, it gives CASARGNRAGQPQHF.

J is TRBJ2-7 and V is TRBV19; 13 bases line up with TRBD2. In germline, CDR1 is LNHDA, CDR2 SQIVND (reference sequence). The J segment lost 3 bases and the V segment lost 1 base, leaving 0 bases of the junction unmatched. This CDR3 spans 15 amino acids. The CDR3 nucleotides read TGTGCCAGTAGTATAGGGACTAGCGGGGGCTACGAGCAGTACTTC. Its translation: CASSIGTSGGYEQYF.

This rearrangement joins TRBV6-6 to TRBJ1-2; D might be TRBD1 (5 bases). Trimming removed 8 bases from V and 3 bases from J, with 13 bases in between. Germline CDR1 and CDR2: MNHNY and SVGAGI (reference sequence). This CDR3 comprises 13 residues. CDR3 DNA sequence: TGTGCCAGCTCCATAGGGGTGGACTATGGCTACACCTTC. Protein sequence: CASSIGVDYGYTF.

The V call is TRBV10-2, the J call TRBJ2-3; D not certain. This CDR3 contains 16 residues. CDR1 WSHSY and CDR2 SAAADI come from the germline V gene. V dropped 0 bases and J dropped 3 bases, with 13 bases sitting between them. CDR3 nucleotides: TGCGCCAGCAGTGAGTCGCCCCCCGATTGGACAGATACGCAGTATTTT. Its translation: CASSESPPDWTDTQYF.

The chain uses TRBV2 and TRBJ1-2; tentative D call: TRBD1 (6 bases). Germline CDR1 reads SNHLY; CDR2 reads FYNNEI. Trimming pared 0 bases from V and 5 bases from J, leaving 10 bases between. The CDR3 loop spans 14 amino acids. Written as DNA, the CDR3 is TGTGCCAGCAGTGAAGCGACTAGGGGGTATGGCTACACCTTC. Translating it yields CASSEATRGYGYTF.